This T cell receptor (beta chain) was sequenced in a study of blood T cell repertoires in COVID-19. Sequencing was performed with immunoSEQ multiplex PCR; in TCRdb, only in-frame clones are kept and a portion is missing. This sample yields approximately 290,000 clones, of which 87% are seen a single time; approximately 2.2% belongs to the top ten. V gave up 4 bases and J gave up 1 base, with 13 bases separating them. This CDR3 has 15 amino acids. The V gene's germline CDR1 is LNHDA and CDR2 SQIVND (reference sequence). This receptor was identified in a man younger than 35 with active or convalescent COVID-19. This chain uses TRBV19 with TRBJ1-1; a possible D gene is TRBD1 (6 bases). The sample was peripheral blood. CDR3 amino acids: CASSRQTGWNTEAFF. The CDR3 nucleotides are TGTGCCAGTAGTAGACAGACAGGCTGGAACACTGAAGCTTTCTTT.